The 20 T cell receptor beta chains presented below share a single source sample, sequenced in a study of cytomegalovirus exposure and HLA in healthy donors. Profiling relied on immunoSEQ multiplex PCR, and the TCRdb table lists in-frame clones only, not all of them. The table records about 130,000 clones, around 95% of them present only once. The sample taken for sequencing was PBMCs. The receptors were gathered from a man younger than 35 in good health and CMV-seronegative.

The chain recombines TRBV7-8 with TRBJ1-1, with a weak D call TRBD1 (5 bases). The CDR3 extends over 14 amino acids. Trimming removed 3 bases at V and 6 bases at J, with 14 bases between. Germline V gene sequence: CDR1 SGHVS, CDR2 FQNEAQ. The CDR3 nucleotides read TGTGCCAGCAGCTTGCGGGTCGGGGGAGCTGAAGCTTTCTTT. Translated: CASSLRVGGAEAFF.

The V gene is TRBV18, the J gene TRBJ1-1, with D possibly matching TRBD1 (6 bases). CDR3 length: 15 amino acids. V dropped 1 base and J dropped 2 bases, with 11 bases sitting between them. Germline CDR1 KGHSH, CDR2 LQKENI. This CDR3 reads CASSPQAGANTEAFF. The CDR3 DNA reads as TGTGCCAGCTCACCACAGGCAGGGGCTAACACTGAAGCTTTCTTT.

The chain couples TRBV27 to TRBJ1-2; D is perhaps TRBD1 (6 bases). The CDR3 extends over 12 amino acids. The ends were cut back, 5 bases at V and 4 bases at J, with 8 bases in the middle. Germline V gene lookup returns CDR1 MNHEY and CDR2 SMNVEV (reference sequence). The CDR3, as DNA: TGTGCCAGCAGTAAACAGGGCTATGGCTACACCTTC. Translated, it gives CASSKQGYGYTF.

The rearrangement uses TRBV27 and TRBJ2-5; TRBD2 matches at 7 bases. This CDR3 is 13 amino acids long. CDR1 and CDR2 from the germline V gene are MNHEY and SMNVEV (reference sequence). The junction had 9 bases not matched to a gene; V was cut back by 9 bases and J by 5 bases. CDR3 coding DNA: TGTGCCAGGCACCGGGGACTATGGGAGACCCAGTACTTC. Amino acids: CARHRGLWETQYF.

This rearrangement joins TRBV13 to TRBJ2-1; D gene uncertain. The length of the CDR3 is 11 residues. Germline loops: CDR1 PRHDT, CDR2 FYEKMQ (reference sequence). Trimming removed 3 bases at V and 8 bases at J, with 5 bases between. The CDR3 region has the DNA TGTGCCAGCAGCTTCGTTGATGAGCAGTTCTTC. Protein product: CASSFVDEQFF.

Only one count was recorded for this clone. This rearrangement joins TRBV7-9 to TRBJ1-1, with 9 bases lining up with TRBD1. Germline-derived CDR1 and CDR2 are SEHNR and FQNEAQ (reference sequence). Unmatched junction bases numbered 5, after V lost 2 bases and J lost 1 base. The CDR3 runs to 16 residues. The CDR3 nucleotides are TGTGCCAGCAGCTTACCAGACAGGGGGAAGAACACTGAAGCTTTCTTT. This translates into CASSLPDRGKNTEAFF.

In this sample, this clone turned up once. The genes are TRBV11-2 and TRBJ2-7; D is perhaps TRBD2 (5 bases). The CDR3 runs 13 residues. The V gene's germline CDR1 is SGHAT and CDR2 FQNNGV. Deletions cut 8 bases from V and 7 bases from J, with 18 bases between. In nucleotides, the CDR3 is TGTGCCAGCCTCGGACTGCTGAGGGAAGAGCAGTACTTC. Translating it yields CASLGLLREEQYF.

The rearrangement joins TRBV27 to TRBJ2-7; 12 nucleotides agree with TRBD2. Germline values: CDR1 MNHEY, CDR2 SMNVEV (reference sequence). This CDR3 has 18 residues. V was pared by 5 bases and J by 6 bases, with 17 bases of the junction left unmatched. CDR3 sequence reads: CASSPRLAGERPIGEQYF. CDR3 DNA: TGTGCCAGCAGTCCCAGACTAGCGGGAGAGCGACCTATAGGCGAGCAGTACTTC.

The rearrangement uses TRBV7-8 and TRBJ2-5; 8 bases agree with TRBD1. The CDR3 runs to 15 residues. CDR1 and CDR2 from the germline V gene are SGHVS and FQNEAQ. The V and J ends lost 5 bases and 5 bases, in that order; junction bases with no gene match: 10. The CDR3 nucleotides are TGTGCCAGCAGCCCTGGACAGGGAAATTTGGAGACCCAGTACTTC. This translates into CASSPGQGNLETQYF.

The genes are TRBV28 and TRBJ2-5; 11 bases are shared with TRBD2. The V gene end was trimmed by 5 bases and the J gene end by 6 bases; junction bases not matched to a gene: 8. CDR3 length: 15 residues. Germline CDR1 MDHEN, CDR2 SYDVKM. The chain's CDR3 is CASSALAGGSKTQYF. In DNA, the CDR3 is TGTGCCAGCAGTGCCCTAGCGGGGGGATCGAAGACCCAGTACTTC.

The CDR3 protein is CASKEDATNEKLFF. DNA of the CDR3: TGCGCCAGCAAGGAGGACGCAACTAATGAAAAACTGTTTTTT. The chain carries TRBV5-1 and TRBJ1-4; D is unclear. Between the trimmed V and J ends, which lost 6 bases and 0 bases, there was a span of 9 bases. The germline V gene encodes CDR1 SGHRS and CDR2 YFSETQ. This CDR3 is built from 14 residues. Drawing the rest from reference TRBV5-1 and TRBJ1-4, the complete variable domain is KAGVTQTPRYLIKTRGQQVTLSCSPISGHRSVSWYQQTPGQGLQFLFEYFSETQRNKGNFPGRFSGRQFSNSRSEMNVSTLELGDSALYLCASKEDATNEKLFFGSGTQLSVL.

V and J are TRBV11-2 and TRBJ2-3, with unresolved D. The germline CDR1 and CDR2 sequences are SGHAT and FQNNGV. The V end lost 0 bases, the J end lost 5 bases, and 9 bases lay between the germline ends. The CDR3 length is 14 residues. CDR3 nucleotide sequence: TGTGCCAGCAGCTTAGATTGGCCGGGAGATACGCAGTATTTT. Residues: CASSLDWPGDTQYF.

The chain uses TRBV28 and TRBJ1-2, with 7 bases identical to TRBD1. Germline CDR1 is MDHEN and CDR2 is SYDVKM. V shed 3 bases, J shed 6 bases, and the junction held 4 bases outside the gene matches. The CDR3 loop spans 13 amino acids. The CDR3 loop is CASSFDRVNGYTF. The DNA for the CDR3 is TGTGCCAGCAGTTTCGACAGGGTTAATGGCTACACCTTC.

V usage is TRBV7-3 and J usage is TRBJ2-2; TRBD2 aligns across 13 bases. Trimming at V came to 1 base and at J to 4 bases, leaving 3 bases not matched to a gene. The V gene's germline CDR1 is SGHTA and CDR2 FQGTGA. This CDR3 has 17 amino acids. CDR3 loop: CASSLMGLAGPTGELFF. The CDR3, as DNA: TGTGCCAGCAGCTTAATGGGACTAGCGGGACCCACCGGGGAGCTGTTTTTT.

This clone has just one count. Here the CDR3 DNA reads TGTGCCAGCAGCTTCTCTAGCGGCGTTACCGTCAAACAAGAGACCCAGTACTTC. Translating gives CASSFSSGVTVKQETQYF. The chain uses TRBV4-2 and TRBJ2-5; 7 bases match TRBD2. Germline assignment: CDR1 LGHNA and CDR2 YNFKEQ. The CDR3 contains 18 residues. The trim removed 5 bases at V and 2 bases at J, leaving 17 bases unmatched.

The chain recombines TRBV29-1 with TRBJ2-5, with 7 nucleotides matching TRBD2. The CDR3 sequence is 14 residues long. CDR1 and CDR2 (germline): SQVTM, ANQGSEA. J lost 2 bases, V lost 7 bases, and 10 bases had no gene match. The CDR3 coding sequence is TGCAGCGCCCCCACACTAGCGTCACAAGAGACCCAGTACTTC. It translates to CSAPTLASQETQYF.

This clone was seen a handful of times. The V and J genes are TRBV7-9 and TRBJ2-7; D is unresolved. V shed 2 bases and J shed 2 bases, with 7 bases lying between them. The CDR3 consists of 13 residues. CDR1 and CDR2 from the germline V gene are SEHNR and FQNEAQ (reference sequence). Here the CDR3 DNA reads TGTGCCAGCAGCTTACTCGGTCCCTACGAGCAGTACTTC. Protein: CASSLLGPYEQYF. The whole variable domain, remainder taken from reference TRBV7-9 and TRBJ2-7, is DTGVSQNPRHKITKRGQNVTFRCDPISEHNRLYWYRQTLGQGPEFLTYFQNEAQLEKSRLLSDRFSAERPKGSFSTLEIQRTEQGDSAMYLCASSLLGPYEQYFGPGTRLTVT.

This clone was counted once. The chain employs TRBV15 and TRBJ2-5; D remains ambiguous. With 8 bases removed from V and 5 bases from J, the gap between germline ends came to 12 bases. Germline-derived CDR1 and CDR2 are LNHNV and YYDKDF (reference sequence). CDR3 size: 12 residues. The CDR3 bases are TGTGCCACCGATGACTTGGGTGAGACCCAGTACTTC. It encodes CATDDLGETQYF.

The V and J genes are TRBV7-9 and TRBJ1-4, with TRBD1 identical over 9 bases. Losses at the gene ends were 5 bases for V and 4 bases for J; bases not matched to a gene: 5. The germline V gene has CDR1 SEHNR and CDR2 FQNEAQ (reference sequence). The CDR3 sequence is 15 residues long. This CDR3 is CASSRTGVNNEKLFF. CDR3 nucleotide sequence: TGTGCCAGCAGCAGGACAGGGGTCAATAATGAAAAACTGTTTTTT.

This chain's CDR3 is CASSMKGQGQHF. The DNA for the CDR3 is TGTGCCAGTAGTATGAAAGGGCAGGGACAGCATTTT. This rearrangement joins TRBV19 to TRBJ1-5, with TRBD1 as a possible D gene (5 bases). CDR3 length: 12 amino acids. The germline CDR1 and CDR2 sequences are LNHDA and SQIVND (reference sequence). V shed 3 bases and J shed 13 bases, with 13 bases lying between them. The whole variable domain, remainder taken from reference TRBV19 and TRBJ1-5, is DGGITQSPKYLFRKEGQNVTLSCEQNLNHDAMYWYRQDPGQGLRLIYYSQIVNDFQKGDIAEGYSVSREKKESFPLTVTSAQKNPTAFYLCASSMKGQGQHFGDGTRLSIL.